The entry below gives a single TCR beta chain sequence along with its context. Its antigen remains unknown. The entry originates in a study of post-analysis software for immune sequencing data. The study's findings and limits: Normalized Chao1 diversity in multiple sclerosis patients fell significantly below that of controls. TRBV5-6, TRBV5-1 and TRBV20-1 belonged to a set of about five TRBV segments that were more frequent in patients than controls.

This CDR3 has 13 amino acids. Germline CDR1 ENHRY, CDR2 SYGVKD. V was shortened by 6 bases and J by 2 bases, with 10 bases between the two germline ends. Presence of unique molecular identifiers characterized the TCR beta cDNA libraries. TCRdb re-called the PCR reads through MiXCR, storing one row per CDR3 protein. Found here are about 430,000 distinct CDR3 sequences, 39% of them singletons; the top ten hold about 8%. The sample taken for sequencing was blood. The sequence was collected from a girl aged 2-10 years with multiple sclerosis. The chain uses TRBV10-3 and TRBJ2-5; D tentatively fits TRBD1 or TRBD2 (5 bases each). The CDR3 is CAIRLGDQETQYF. In DNA, the CDR3 is TGTGCCATCAGGTTGGGGGATCAAGAGACCCAGTACTTC.